Presented here are 23 T cell receptor beta chains from one specimen sequenced in a study of human T cells and chemical hapten exposure. TCRdb analysed the RACE reads with MiXCR anew, one entry per CDR3 protein. Of 80,000 to 100,000 distinct CDR3 sequences listed, approximately 10% were seen once; the top ten hold around 3.1%. The sample's time point: pre-sensitization, week 0. Regarding treatment: therapeutic diphenylcyclopropenone sensitization with weekly scalp DPC. The specimen comprised whole blood, sampled in connection with sensitization to the hapten diphenylcyclopropenone (DPC). All receptors derive from a woman aged 60-75 years with alopecia areata. Some clones in this sample may be carry-over from other donors' samples.

V gene TRBV5-1 combines with J gene TRBJ2-2; tentative D call: TRBD1 (6 bases). The CDR3 totals 15 residues. Germline lookup yields CDR1 SGHRS and CDR2 YFSETQ. Trimming shortened V by 1 base and J by 4 bases, and 11 bases separated the two germline ends. CDR3 coding DNA: TGCGCCAGCAGCTTGAGACAGGTGTCCACCGGGGAGCTGTTTTTT. Its translation is CASSLRQVSTGELFF.

This clonotype has just a few counts. Written as DNA, the CDR3 is TGTGCCAGCAGCGAGGACCGGGGCCGATCCTACAATGAGCAGTTCTTC. This sequence encodes CASSEDRGRSYNEQFF. The V gene is TRBV5-6, the J gene TRBJ2-1; either TRBD1 or TRBD2 may supply D (5 bases each). The CDR3 has 16 residues. Trimming removed 4 bases at V and 1 base at J, with 15 bases between. Looked up from germline, CDR1 is SGHDT and CDR2 is YYEEEE.

This clonotype was detected ten times or more. This chain connects TRBV6-5 to TRBJ1-2; 7 bases match TRBD1. This CDR3 contains 15 residues. Germline V CDR1 and CDR2: MNHEY, SVGAGI. The V and J ends lost 2 bases and 5 bases, in that order; junction bases with no gene match: 8. CDR3 bases: TGTGCCAGCAGTTACACTAGACAGGGTGGATATGGCTACACCTTC. It specifies CASSYTRQGGYGYTF.

This clonotype was recorded many times. V is TRBV7-3 and J is TRBJ1-3; 9 bases match TRBD1. This CDR3 has 18 residues. The ends lost 5 bases at V and 0 bases at J; junction bases unmatched: 11. Germline loops: CDR1 SGHTA, CDR2 FQGTGA. CDR3 nucleotide sequence: TGTGCCAGCAGCCAAGAAGGACAGGGGCCGTTCTCTGGAAACACCATATATTTT. Protein sequence: CASSQEGQGPFSGNTIYF.

This clonotype was counted between two and nine times. One end of the junction fails to match germline, which may point to a read error. The V gene is TRBV7-9, the J gene TRBJ1-3; D is unclear. This CDR3 spans 14 amino acids. In germline, CDR1 is SEHNR, CDR2 FQNEAQ (reference sequence). The CDR3 loop reads CASSLVNSENTIYF. The CDR3 nucleotides read TGTGCCAGCAGCTTAGTCAACTCTGAAAACACCATATATTTT.

The table lists this clonotype with a count of one. This could be a read error, since a much larger clone is one nucleotide away. It is likely a read error, because the conserved phenylalanine at the end of the CDR3 is missing. The V gene is TRBV4-1, the J gene TRBJ2-5; TRBD2 matches at 15 bases. The CDR3 is 17 amino acids. Trimming took 3 bases from V and 2 from J; bases not matched to a gene: 4. Germline-derived CDR1 and CDR2 are MGHRA and YSYEKL. The CDR3 region is CASSHGTSGGRQETQYS. DNA of the CDR3: TGCGCCAGCAGCCACGGGACTAGCGGGGGGCGACAAGAGACCCAGTACTCC.

The sample holds many counts of this clonotype. The chain links TRBV7-8 to TRBJ2-2; D gene uncertain. The CDR3 length is 16 residues. The V gene lost 3 bases and the J gene lost 5 bases, with 16 bases spanning the gap. Germline assignment: CDR1 SGHVS and CDR2 FQNEAQ. The CDR3 DNA follows: TGTGCCAGCAGCTTTCACAGACTCCCTGGTACCGGGGAGCTGTTTTTT. Protein product: CASSFHRLPGTGELFF.

J is TRBJ2-3 and V is TRBV10-3, with a weak D call TRBD2 (7 bases). The CDR3 sequence is 13 residues long. Trimming removed 10 bases at V and 2 bases at J, with 13 bases between. Germline-derived CDR1 and CDR2 are ENHRY and SYGVKD. CDR3 nucleotide sequence: TGTGCCACGGCGGGGGACAACACAGATACGCAGTATTTT. Its protein is CATAGDNTDTQYF.

This clonotype was picked up many times. The chain's CDR3 is CASSWGTGGPYEQYF. The CDR3 DNA reads as TGTGCCAGCAGCTGGGGGACAGGGGGCCCCTACGAGCAGTACTTC. This sequence joins TRBV7-9 and TRBJ2-7; TRBD1 matches 12 bases. Germline V lookup: CDR1 SEHNR, CDR2 FQNEAQ (reference sequence). The CDR3 is 15 amino acids. V trimming: 4 bases; J trimming: 2 bases; junction bases outside the gene matches: 3.

This clonotype was recorded at least ten times. The chain has TRBV6-6 and TRBJ1-4, with 7 bases identical to TRBD1. Trimming took 4 bases from V and 0 from J; bases not matched to a gene: 14. This CDR3 spans 19 amino acids. Germline loops: CDR1 MNHNY, CDR2 SVGAGI (reference sequence). The DNA of the CDR3 is TGTGCCAGCAGTTCGGCTAGGATGGGACAGACCACAACTAATGAAAAACTGTTTTTT. It yields the protein CASSSARMGQTTTNEKLFF.

This clonotype was counted ten times or more. The V call is TRBV6-5, the J call TRBJ2-1; D is perhaps TRBD1 or TRBD2 (5 bases each). Germline CDR1 is MNHEY and CDR2 is SVGAGI. The CDR3 length is 14 residues. The V end lost 2 bases, the J end lost 0 bases, and 5 bases lay between the germline ends. The CDR3 DNA follows: TGTGCCAGCAGTTACGGGACCTCCTACAATGAGCAGTTCTTC. Translation: CASSYGTSYNEQFF.

The chain employs TRBV4-1 and TRBJ1-2; D not resolved. Germline assignment: CDR1 MGHRA and CDR2 YSYEKL. The CDR3 length is 16 residues. Deletions cut 1 base from V and 5 bases from J, with 17 bases between. The CDR3 DNA reads TGCGCCAGCAGCCAAGTCCCCTCCCAAGGATCTTATGGCTACACCTTC. Translated, it gives CASSQVPSQGSYGYTF.

In its sample, this clonotype was seen many times. V usage is TRBV10-3 and J usage is TRBJ1-1; D gene ambiguous. The CDR3 has 13 residues. Germline V gene data show CDR1 as ENHRY and CDR2 as SYGVKD. The V gene lost 5 bases and the J gene lost 3 bases, with 10 bases spanning the gap. As DNA, the CDR3 is TGTGCCATCAGTCGGGAAGGTTACACTGAAGCTTTCTTT. It codes for CAISREGYTEAFF.

The chain recombines TRBV20-1 with TRBJ1-1; D not certain. Germline lookup yields CDR1 DFQATT and CDR2 SNEGSKA (reference sequence). The CDR3 length is 11 residues. Trimming stripped 1 base from V and 1 base from J, with 1 base between. Here the CDR3 reads CSARGNTEAFF. CDR3 sequence (DNA): TGCAGTGCTAGAGGGAACACTGAAGCTTTCTTT.

V is TRBV5-1 and J is TRBJ1-2; D call uncertain. Trimming shortened V by 0 bases and J by 6 bases, and 12 bases separated the two germline ends. The length of the CDR3 is 14 residues. Germline V gene lookup returns CDR1 SGHRS and CDR2 YFSETQ. The CDR3 region is CASSLDGNVDGYTF. The CDR3 DNA is TGCGCCAGCAGCTTGGACGGGAACGTCGATGGCTACACCTTC.

Comments on this clonotype: This could be a read error, since a much larger clone is one nucleotide away. J is TRBJ1-5 and V is TRBV7-2; D gene ambiguous. Trimming took 5 bases from V and 9 from J, leaving 11 bases between them. The CDR3 runs 12 residues. Per germline, CDR1 SGHTA and CDR2 FQGNSA. The CDR3 spells CASSPVDRPQHF. The CDR3 coding sequence is TGTGCCAGCAGCCCAGTGGACCGGCCCCAGCATTTT.

This clonotype has only a few counts. This chain links TRBV18 with TRBJ1-6; TRBD1 matches 8 bases. CDR3 length: 18 amino acids. V gave up 3 bases and J gave up 6 bases; unmatched junction bases: 13. CDR1 and CDR2 (germline): KGHSH, LQKENI. CDR3 in DNA: TGTGCCAGCTCACCGATTTGGCAGGGGGCCGAGGGTAATTCACCCCTCCACTTT. Its translation: CASSPIWQGAEGNSPLHF.

This clonotype was seen only a few times. The rearrangement links TRBV7-9 to TRBJ1-4; TRBD1 is a possible D gene (5 bases). The CDR3 extends over 13 amino acids. V lost 7 bases, J lost 5 bases, and 11 bases lay in between. Germline CDR1 and CDR2: SEHNR and FQNEAQ (reference sequence). CDR3 loop: CASKSGRNEKLFF. The CDR3 nucleotides read TGTGCCAGCAAATCGGGGCGCAATGAAAAACTGTTTTTT.

At least ten counts were recorded for this clonotype. The gene calls are TRBV6-6 and TRBJ1-1; 7 bases match TRBD1. V shed 5 bases and J 0 bases; nucleotides not matched to a gene: 9. Looked up from germline, CDR1 is MNHNY and CDR2 is SVGAGI (reference sequence). This CDR3 spans 16 amino acids. The CDR3 bases are TGTGCCAGCAGTCGGCGTGGGACAGCGATGAACACTGAAGCTTTCTTT. Translation: CASSRRGTAMNTEAFF.

In this sample, this clonotype turned up a few times. The rearrangement joins TRBV10-3 to TRBJ2-1, with a possible D match to TRBD1 (6 bases). Looked up from germline, CDR1 is ENHRY and CDR2 is SYGVKD. Trimming left V 11 bases short and J 1 base short, with 12 bases between. The CDR3 totals 13 residues. The CDR3 here is CASGVGSYNEQFF. For the CDR3, the DNA is TGTGCCTCAGGGGTCGGGTCCTACAATGAGCAGTTCTTC.

The rearrangement uses TRBV4-2 and TRBJ2-2; D may be TRBD1 (6 bases). The CDR3 runs 16 residues. The V gene lost 0 bases and the J gene lost 6 bases, with 14 bases spanning the gap. Per germline, CDR1 LGHNA and CDR2 YNFKEQ. CDR3 sequence reads: CASSQDHRDNSGELFF. The CDR3 DNA reads TGTGCCAGCAGCCAAGACCACAGGGATAATTCCGGGGAGCTGTTTTTT.

This clonotype was counted ten times or more. This chain links TRBV7-9 with TRBJ2-2; possible D gene TRBD2, 5 bases. The CDR3 contains 17 residues. Trimming cost V 3 bases and J 0 bases, with 14 bases left between them. Germline V gene data show CDR1 as SEHNR and CDR2 as FQNEAQ (reference sequence). CDR3 region: CASSLNLLSANTGELFF. The CDR3 DNA reads as TGTGCCAGCAGCTTGAACTTACTTAGCGCGAACACCGGGGAGCTGTTTTTT.

This clonotype was picked up many times. CDR3 sequence (DNA): TGTGCCAGCAGCCTACGTCAGGGAGGAAAGGATGGCTACACCTTC. Its protein is CASSLRQGGKDGYTF. The V and J genes are TRBV6-4 and TRBJ1-2, with a possible D match to TRBD1 (5 bases). Deletions cut 6 bases from V and 6 bases from J, with 20 bases between. Germline-derived CDR1 and CDR2 are MRHNA and SNTAGT. The CDR3 covers 15 residues.